A selection of T cell receptor beta chains follows, all from one sample in a study of neoadjuvant anti-PD-1 for oral cavity cancer. Using immunoSEQ multiplex PCR, the repertoire was profiled, and TCRdb retains in-frame clones only, with some absent. The sample includes roughly 7,000 clones, less than 80% seen only once; the top ten take 2.5% to 3.5%. This material consisted of PBMCs, taken before nivolumab (anti-PD-1) treatment. The receptors shown here come from a person between 40 and 79 years old with oral cavity squamous cell carcinoma. CDR3s include the opening cysteine and the closing phenylalanine or tryptophan. D genes are given only for firm matches. The size of a clone is reported for some rows only, either as once, few or many, or as a class for expanded clones.

DNA,CDR3,size,V,J,D
TGTGCCATCAGTGACTTAGGCTGGGGCACAGATACGCAGTATTTT,CAISDLGWGTDTQYF,NA,TRBV10-3,TRBJ2-3,NA
TGTGCCAGCAGCCCCCAGGGGGCGGGTCAGCCCCAGCATTTT,CASSPQGAGQPQHF,NA,TRBV7-2,TRBJ1-5,TRBD1
TGTGCCAGCAGTGGGCAAAGTTGGGATGAGCAGTTCTTC,CASSGQSWDEQFF,NA,TRBV2,TRBJ2-1,NA
TGCGCCAGCAGCGCCGGGACGGCCCACTCCGAGCAGTACTTC,CASSAGTAHSEQYF,few,TRBV5-1,TRBJ2-7,NA
TGTGCCAGCAGCCCCCAATCGGGGATACTGGCGAACACTGAAGCTTTCTTT,CASSPQSGILANTEAFF,NA,TRBV7-2,TRBJ1-1,NA
TGTGCCAGCAGCTTAGGAGGGGCGGGTAATCAGCCCCAGCATTTT,CASSLGGAGNQPQHF,NA,TRBV7-2,TRBJ1-5,NA
TGTGCCAGTAGTGATGTCCAGAACTATGGCTACACCTTC,CASSDVQNYGYTF,NA,TRBV19,TRBJ1-2,NA
TGTGCCAGCAGCTGGGGGGTTATTAAGAACACTGAAGCTTTCTTT,CASSWGVIKNTEAFF,NA,TRBV5-5,TRBJ1-1,NA
TGCGCCAGCAGCCCCCAGGGGTCGAACACTGAAGCTTTCTTT,CASSPQGSNTEAFF,NA,TRBV5-1,TRBJ1-1,NA
TGTGCCAGCAGGGACCGGGGGGCGAACACTGAAGCTTTCTTT,CASRDRGANTEAFF,NA,TRBV6-1,TRBJ1-1,NA
TGTGCCAGAAGCCTCGTTACCCTCCTCGGGAGCGGGGGAACCAACGAGCAGTACTTC,CARSLVTLLGSGGTNEQYF,once,TRBV7-5,TRBJ2-7,NA
TGTGCCAGCAGCTTAGGAGGGCCGTGGAATTCACCCCTCCACTTT,CASSLGGPWNSPLHF,NA,TRBV11-2,TRBJ1-6,NA
TGTGCCAGCAGCGTACAGGGGAATAATTCACCCCTCCACTTT,CASSVQGNNSPLHF,NA,TRBV5-4,TRBJ1-6,TRBD1
TGTGCCATCTCCCAGGGTAGCACAGATACGCAGTATTTT,CAISQGSTDTQYF,NA,TRBV10-3,TRBJ2-3,NA
TGTGCCAGTACCCCCGGGGCAGCGAACACCGGGGAGCTGTTTTTT,CASTPGAANTGELFF,NA,TRBV19,TRBJ2-2,NA
TGTGCCAGTAGTTTCCCGGGGGGAGGGCAAGAGACCCAGTACTTC,CASSFPGGGQETQYF,NA,TRBV19,TRBJ2-5,TRBD2
TGCGCCAGCAGCGCCCAGAGGAACGAGCAGTACTTC,CASSAQRNEQYF,once,TRBV5-1,TRBJ2-7,NA
TGTGCCAGCAGGGGCTTTAGCAATCAGCCCCAGCATTTT,CASRGFSNQPQHF,NA,TRBV2,TRBJ1-5,NA
TGTGCCAGCAGCCGGGACAGGGCCAATCAGCCCCAGCATTTT,CASSRDRANQPQHF,few,TRBV6-5,TRBJ1-5,TRBD1
TGCGCCAGCAGCTTTGGTCGGACAGGGCGGGGAGAGACCCAGTACTTC,CASSFGRTGRGETQYF,NA,TRBV5-1,TRBJ2-5,TRBD1
TGTGCCAGCAGCTTAAGGACAGGGGGACTGGGCAATGAGCAGTTCTTC,CASSLRTGGLGNEQFF,NA,TRBV7-2,TRBJ2-1,TRBD1
TGTGCCAGCAGTGAAAGACAGGGGGGGACCGGGGAGCTGTTTTTT,CASSERQGGTGELFF,NA,TRBV6-1,TRBJ2-2,TRBD1
TGTGCCAGCAGTGAAGGCCAGGGATCCTATGGCTACACCTTC,CASSEGQGSYGYTF,NA,TRBV6-1,TRBJ1-2,NA
TGTGCCAGCAGTGGGGGGGGAAACCCCTACGAGCAGTACTTC,CASSGGGNPYEQYF,few,TRBV2,TRBJ2-7,TRBD2
TGTGCCAGCAGCTTACAGGGAAATAATGAAAAACTGTTTTTT,CASSLQGNNEKLFF,few,TRBV5-6,TRBJ1-4,NA
TGTGCCAGTAGTATAGATATACTACCAGGGTCGACCTCTGGAAACACCATATATTTT,CASSIDILPGSTSGNTIYF,NA,TRBV19,TRBJ1-3,NA
TGTGCCAGCAGGAACCTATCGCCCGGGGAGCTGTTTTTT,CASRNLSPGELFF,NA,TRBV6-5,TRBJ2-2,NA
TGTGCCAGCAGTTTAGGGGAAAAGCCCCAGCATTTT,CASSLGEKPQHF,NA,TRBV7-9,TRBJ1-5,NA
TGTGCCAGCAGCGTAGAATCATCGGGATCACCCCTCCACTTT,CASSVESSGSPLHF,few,TRBV9,TRBJ1-6,NA
TGCGCCAGCAGCTTGGGAGGCCTACAGGGGTTAGGACAGTTCTTC,CASSLGGLQGLGQFF,NA,TRBV5-1,TRBJ2-1,TRBD1
TGTGCCAGTACGGAGGGCCGGAGGCAGCCCCAGCATTTT,CASTEGRRQPQHF,NA,TRBV19,TRBJ1-5,NA
TGTGCCAGCAGTGAAGAGGGGCTGTGGGGCTACACCTTC,CASSEEGLWGYTF,NA,TRBV6-1,TRBJ1-2,NA